These 21 T cell receptor beta chains originate from one sample sequenced in a study of control samples from healthy donors and cancer patients (dated by TCRdb to between 2020 and 2021). Library construction relied on the immunoSEQ multiplex PCR assay. TCRdb took this table from immuneACCESS and kept in-frame rearrangements with V and J called. Such tables lack part of the clones; where checked against another copy, unresolved V genes explain under half of the gap, and the rest is unexplained. Recorded for this sample are 50,000 to 75,000 clones; roughly 85% of them occurred a single time. The biggest ten clones account for 4.5% to 7% of the sample. Sequenced input: blood. Every receptor here comes from a man between 35 and 55 years old in good health.

The J gene is TRBJ2-1, the V gene TRBV7-3; 10 bases align to TRBD2. The CDR3 runs 15 residues. The J segment lost 10 bases and the V segment lost 3 bases, leaving 9 bases of the junction unmatched. The germline CDR1 and CDR2 sequences are SGHTA and FQGTGA. CDR3 DNA sequence: TGTGCCAGCAGCTTTTCAAGCGGGAGGGCCTCCGAGCAGTTCTTC. This encodes CASSFSSGRASEQFF.

This clone was detected once. The genes are TRBV3-1 (or the pseudogene TRBV3-2) and TRBJ1-2; D may be TRBD1 (5 bases). The CDR3 is 15 residues long. Trimming cost V 0 bases and J 3 bases, with 11 bases left between them. Germline V gene lookup returns CDR1 LGHDT and CDR2 YNNKEL (reference sequence). CDR3 protein: CASSQDPTVDYGYTF. As DNA, the CDR3 is TGTGCCAGCAGCCAAGATCCGACAGTCGACTATGGCTACACCTTC.

The rearrangement joins TRBV24-1 to TRBJ1-2, with no clear D. Trimming removed 4 bases at V and 8 bases at J, with 10 bases between. The CDR3 spans 12 residues. CDR1 KGHDR and CDR2 SFDVKD come from the germline V gene. CDR3 nucleotide sequence: TGTGCCACCAGTGAGGCCGGCGGAGGCTACACCTTC. Translating it yields CATSEAGGGYTF.

This clone appeared once. V and J are TRBV14 and TRBJ2-3, with D tentatively TRBD2 (6 bases). The germline V gene encodes CDR1 SGHDN and CDR2 FVKESK. V shed 2 bases and J shed 2 bases, with 20 bases lying between them. This CDR3 spans 18 amino acids. The CDR3: CASSQPPTSWGYTDTQYF. The DNA for the CDR3 is TGTGCCAGCAGCCAACCACCGACTAGTTGGGGTTACACAGATACGCAGTATTTT. Supplemented by reference TRBV14 and TRBJ2-3, the full variable domain reads EAGVTQFPSHSVIEKGQTVTLRCDPISGHDNLYWYRRVMGKEIKFLLHFVKESKQDESGMPNNRFLAERTGGTYSTLKVQPAELEDSGVYFCASSQPPTSWGYTDTQYFGPGTRLTVL.

This clone has only one observation. V and J are TRBV10-1 and TRBJ2-2, with 12 bases aligning to TRBD2. Germline CDR1 is WNHNN and CDR2 is SYGVQD (reference sequence). V lost 6 bases to trimming and J lost 7 bases; unmatched junction nucleotides: 3. This CDR3 spans 14 amino acids. The CDR3 nucleotides are TGCGCCAGCAGAGCTAGCGGGGGGGTCGGGGAGCTGTTTTTT. Translated: CASRASGGVGELFF.

This chain links TRBV6-1 with TRBJ2-6; TRBD2 is a possible D gene (6 bases). The CDR3 runs 15 residues. Trimming removed 1 base at V and 9 bases at J, with 13 bases between. CDR1 MNHNS and CDR2 SASEGT come from the germline V gene. The CDR3 region has the DNA TGTGCCAGCAGTGAAGATGGAGGGGCACGCAACGTCCTGACTTTC. Encoded protein: CASSEDGGARNVLTF.

In its sample, this clone was seen a few times. This chain links TRBV7-3 with TRBJ2-2, with D tentatively TRBD1 (5 bases). The germline V gene encodes CDR1 SGHTA and CDR2 FQGTGA. Between the trimmed V and J ends, which lost 3 bases and 3 bases, there was a span of 8 bases. The length of the CDR3 is 14 residues. The CDR3 region is CASSLGQHTGELFF. Written as DNA, the CDR3 is TGTGCCAGCAGCTTGGGGCAGCACACCGGGGAGCTGTTTTTT.

This rearrangement joins TRBV5-1 to TRBJ2-3; TRBD1 or TRBD2 may be the D gene (5 bases each). The CDR3 spans 14 residues. With 4 bases removed from V and 2 bases from J, the gap between germline ends came to 11 bases. From germline, CDR1 is SGHRS and CDR2 YFSETQ. The CDR3 loop is CASSTGTATDTQYF. DNA of the CDR3: TGCGCCAGCAGCACCGGGACGGCCACAGATACGCAGTATTTT.

This clone is a singleton in its sample. The rearrangement links TRBV12-1 to TRBJ2-7; the D call in the table, TRBD1, was not verified against the DNA. TRBV12-1 is a pseudogene locus. The CDR3 is 15 residues long. The CDR3: CASSIRQGCSHEQYF. CDR3 bases: TGTGCCAGCAGCATTCGGCAGGGTTGTTCCCACGAGCAGTACTTC.

The J gene is TRBJ1-6, the V gene TRBV3-1 (or the pseudogene TRBV3-2); D perhaps matches TRBD1 (6 bases). V lost 5 bases, J lost 14 bases, and 16 bases lay in between. Germline-derived CDR1 and CDR2 are LGHDT and YNNKEL (reference sequence). There are 13 residues in the CDR3. Here the CDR3 DNA reads TGTGCCAGCAGCTTCGTTCAGGGGAGCACCCTCCACTTT. Its protein is CASSFVQGSTLHF.

The chain combines TRBV10-3 with TRBJ2-3; D uncertain. The CDR3 totals 14 residues. The germline V and J ends were trimmed by 6 bases and 1 base, with 11 bases remaining between them. CDR1 ENHRY and CDR2 SYGVKD come from the germline V gene. The CDR3 DNA follows: TGTGCCATCAGAAATGTTGAACGCACAGATACGCAGTATTTT. Its translation is CAIRNVERTDTQYF.

V gene TRBV7-2 combines with J gene TRBJ1-5; D uncertain. Germline values: CDR1 SGHTA, CDR2 FQGNSA. The CDR3 is 12 residues long. The V and J ends lost 1 base and 7 bases respectively, with 5 bases between them. The CDR3 region has the DNA TGTGCCAGCAGCTTAGAAGGGCAGCCCCAGCATTTT. Its translation is CASSLEGQPQHF. The full variable domain, with the rest looked up from reference TRBV7-2 and TRBJ1-5, is GAGVSQSPSNKVTEKGKDVELRCDPISGHTALYWYRQSLGQGLEFLIYFQGNSAPDKSGLPSDRFSAERTGGSVSTLTIQRTQQEDSAVYLCASSLEGQPQHFGDGTRLSIL.

This clone rates as medium-sized. V gene TRBV30 combines with J gene TRBJ2-3; D might be TRBD1 (6 bases). The V end lost 2 bases, the J end lost 3 bases, and 12 bases lay between the germline ends. The CDR3 consists of 14 residues. The germline CDR1 and CDR2 sequences are GTSNPN and SVGIG (reference sequence). CDR3 DNA: TGTGCCTGGAGTCCAGGGGATGAGACAGATACGCAGTATTTT. Its translation: CAWSPGDETDTQYF.

This chain connects TRBV6-5 to TRBJ1-2; D remains ambiguous. Looked up from germline, CDR1 is MNHEY and CDR2 is SVGAGI. Trimming took 2 bases from V and 3 from J, leaving 16 bases between them. The CDR3 totals 16 residues. The CDR3 coding sequence is TGTGCCAGCAGTTACCGATATCTGACGGACTACTATGGCTACACCTTC. It translates to CASSYRYLTDYYGYTF.

This chain joins TRBV7-9 and TRBJ2-5; D is undetermined. V lost 5 bases to trimming and J lost 5 bases, with 15 bases between them. This CDR3 is 14 amino acids long. Germline CDR1 reads SEHNR; CDR2 reads FQNEAQ (reference sequence). The CDR3 DNA reads as TGTGCCAGCAGCGAATCCGGGCCACGGGAGACCCAGTACTTC. This translates into CASSESGPRETQYF.

The J gene is TRBJ2-3, the V gene TRBV11-2; TRBD1 aligns across 8 bases. Per the germline V gene, CDR1 is SGHAT and CDR2 is FQNNGV. V lost 4 bases to trimming and J lost 2 bases; unmatched junction nucleotides: 5. This CDR3 contains 15 residues. This CDR3 is CASSSLDRVTDTQYF. The CDR3 DNA reads as TGTGCCAGCAGCTCCCTGGACAGGGTCACAGATACGCAGTATTTT.

This chain joins TRBV9 and TRBJ1-2; D perhaps matches TRBD1 (6 bases). CDR1 and CDR2 (germline): SGDLS, YYNGEE. This CDR3 is 13 amino acids long. Trimming stripped 4 bases from V and 7 bases from J, with 14 bases between. The chain's CDR3 is CASSTRIQGGYTF. DNA of the CDR3: TGTGCCAGCAGCACCCGGATACAGGGTGGCTACACCTTC.

This clone was counted once. This chain joins TRBV6-2 or TRBV6-3 and TRBJ2-7; no clear D. This CDR3 has 13 amino acids. Trimming took off 4 bases at V and 7 bases at J, with 14 bases between the two ends. Germline CDR1 is MNHEY and CDR2 is SVGEGT. CDR3 protein: CASSSLQLTEQYF. The CDR3 region has the DNA TGTGCCAGCAGTTCCCTGCAATTGACGGAGCAGTACTTC.

The V and J genes are TRBV2 and TRBJ1-2; TRBD1 matches 7 bases. CDR1 and CDR2 (germline): SNHLY, FYNNEI. J lost 0 bases, V lost 6 bases, and 1 base had no gene match. CDR3 length: 13 residues. The CDR3 coding sequence is TGTGCCAGCAGGGGACAGTCTAACTATGGCTACACCTTC. Protein: CASRGQSNYGYTF.

The CDR3 here is CASSSFMNEQFF. The CDR3 region has the DNA TGTGCCAGCAGTTCTTTCATGAATGAGCAGTTCTTC. The chain uses TRBV6-5 and TRBJ2-1; D is uncertain. The germline V and J ends were trimmed by 4 bases and 7 bases, with 8 bases remaining between them. The CDR3 runs 12 residues. Germline V CDR1 and CDR2: MNHEY, SVGAGI.

V usage is TRBV5-1 and J usage is TRBJ1-2; 10 nucleotides agree with TRBD1. This CDR3 region has 14 residues. V lost 4 bases and J lost 2; bases outside the gene matches: 2. CDR1 and CDR2 (germline): SGHRS, YFSETQ. DNA for the CDR3: TGCGCCAGCAGCCCGGGACAGGGGAACTATGGCTACACCTTC. Its protein product is CASSPGQGNYGYTF.